These 3 T cell receptor beta chains came from one sample sequenced in a study of CD8 T cells in ankylosing spondylitis (dated by TCRdb to between 2016 and 2019). Libraries were prepared through 5' RACE. Sequencing used an Illumina HiSeq 2500. TCRdb reanalyzed the raw reads on its own, using fastp at Q25 for trimming and MiXCR for clone calling, and kept in-frame beta chains. Entries that share a CDR3 protein sequence are merged under the most common genes and DNA. For this sample there are some 250,000 distinct CDR3 sequences; about 10% appear just once. The top ten clones comprise less than 7% of the sample. The sample taken for sequencing was blood, either unsorted or a sorted T cell fraction (not recorded which). These TCRs come from a male donor with ankylosing spondylitis or in good health (not recorded which).

V usage is TRBV28 and J usage is TRBJ2-5; 9 bases agree with TRBD2. CDR1 and CDR2 (germline): MDHEN, SYDVKM. Trimming at V came to 3 bases and at J to 2 bases, leaving 7 bases not matched to a gene. The CDR3 has 16 residues. In DNA, the CDR3 is TGTGCCAGCAGTTTGAGGGCTAGCGGGACTCAAGAGACCCAGTACTTC. Its translation: CASSLRASGTQETQYF.

This clonotype was recorded many times. Here the CDR3 reads CASRVEPGLEAFF. Written as DNA, the CDR3 is TGCGCCAGCAGAGTTGAGCCGGGGCTTGAAGCTTTCTTT. The chain couples TRBV5-1 to TRBJ1-1; tentative D call: TRBD1 (5 bases). Trimming left V 5 bases short and J 7 bases short, with 15 bases between. The CDR3 length is 13 residues. Per germline, CDR1 SGHRS and CDR2 YFSETQ.

This clonotype has a count of ten or more. V and J are TRBV6-1 and TRBJ2-3; maybe TRBD2 (6 bases). The CDR3 consists of 14 residues. The V gene lost 7 bases and the J gene lost 2 bases, with 13 bases spanning the gap. Per the germline V gene, CDR1 is MNHNS and CDR2 is SASEGT. The CDR3 region has the DNA TGTGCCAGCACCCCGGGACTCGCCACAGATACGCAGTATTTT. This encodes CASTPGLATDTQYF.